Sequencing of this T cell receptor beta chain was carried out in a study of neurological immune-mediated disorders. Study findings and constraints: HTLV-1-associated myelopathy had the most TCR clonal expansion, whereas multiple sclerosis had the least (lower than in healthy controls). A possible signature appeared as one related-CDR3 cluster, in which phylogenetic grouping placed the repertoires of 18 of 34 multiple sclerosis patients.

cDNA synthesis was performed by 5'RACE with 10-nucleotide random UMIs. One entry per CDR3 protein results from TCRdb running MiXCR on the 5' RACE reads. The table includes about 46,000 distinct CDR3 sequences, less than 2% detected once. Germline assignment: CDR1 MGHRA and CDR2 YSYEKL. CDR3 length: 13 amino acids. This clonotype was recorded many times. What it binds is not known. At one boundary the junction diverges from the germline segment, which might be a read error. The study built unsorted libraries from 2 million PBMCs kept at -80 C. Sequenced input: PBMCs. The chain joins TRBV4-1 to TRBJ1-1; D unclear. This receptor was identified in a woman between 40 and 50 years old with multiple sclerosis. The CDR3 is CASSQVRETESFF. Here the CDR3 DNA reads TGCGCCAGCAGCCAAGTTCGGGAGACTGAATCTTTCTTT.